This TCR beta chain was found in a study of blood T cell repertoires in COVID-19. Study background: Acute-phase and convalescent COVID-19 samples originated in the United States, Italy and Spain.

The germline V gene encodes CDR1 SGHDN and CDR2 FVKESK. V trimming: 3 bases; J trimming: 4 bases; junction bases outside the gene matches: 15. CDR3 length equals 18 residues. The method was immunoSEQ multiplex PCR; TCRdb's version includes in-frame clones alone and lacks a portion of them. The sample lists around 260,000 clones, about nine tenths seen once, with approximately 0.94% in the top ten. The TCR sequence derives from a woman between 35 and 50 years old who had recovered from COVID-19. Sequencing used peripheral blood. V and J are TRBV14 and TRBJ2-3, with TRBD2 matching over 8 bases. This CDR3 is CASSQLDGRALGADTQYF. The CDR3 DNA reads TGTGCCAGCAGCCAGCTCGACGGGAGGGCCCTCGGCGCAGATACGCAGTATTTT.